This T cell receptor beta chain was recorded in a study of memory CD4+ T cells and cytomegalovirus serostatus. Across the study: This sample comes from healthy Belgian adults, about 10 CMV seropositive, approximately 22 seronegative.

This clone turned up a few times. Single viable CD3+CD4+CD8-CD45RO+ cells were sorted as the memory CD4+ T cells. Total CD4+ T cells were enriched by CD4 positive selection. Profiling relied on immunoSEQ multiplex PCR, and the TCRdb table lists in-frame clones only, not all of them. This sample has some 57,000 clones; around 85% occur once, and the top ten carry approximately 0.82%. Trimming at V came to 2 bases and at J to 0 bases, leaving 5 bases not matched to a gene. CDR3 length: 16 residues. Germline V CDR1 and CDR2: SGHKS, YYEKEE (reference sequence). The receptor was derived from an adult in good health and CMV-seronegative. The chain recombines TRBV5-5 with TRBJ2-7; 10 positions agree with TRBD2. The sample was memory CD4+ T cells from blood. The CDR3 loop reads CASSFLSGRASYEQYF. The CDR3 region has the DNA TGTGCCAGCAGCTTCCTAAGCGGGAGGGCCTCCTACGAGCAGTACTTC.